One and the same sample provided the 32 T cell receptor beta chains below, sequenced in a study of shared clonotypes between healthy human individuals. Profiling relied on immunoSEQ multiplex PCR, and the TCRdb table lists in-frame clones only, not all of them. The table shows about 1.4 million clones, with roughly 95% occurring only once. Material: naive CD4+ T cells sorted from blood. The subset is: CD45RA+ positively selected. The receptors shown here come from a man aged 25-45 years in good health.

This sequence joins TRBV4-1 and TRBJ2-1; D is ambiguous. Trimming pared 2 bases from V and 2 bases from J, leaving 10 bases between. Germline V CDR1 and CDR2: MGHRA, YSYEKL. This CDR3 is 15 amino acids long. CDR3 sequence reads: CASSQFPGTYNEQFF. The CDR3 bases are TGCGCCAGCAGCCAATTTCCCGGAACCTACAATGAGCAGTTCTTC.

The count of this clone is one. The chain carries TRBV25-1 and TRBJ1-1, with 8 bases fitting TRBD1. CDR3 length equals 14 residues. Germline-derived CDR1 and CDR2 are MGHDK and SYGVNS. V dropped 7 bases and J dropped 5; count of bases not matched to a gene: 9. The CDR3 reads CASTALGQGTEAFF. The CDR3 coding sequence is TGTGCCAGCACTGCCCTCGGACAGGGAACTGAAGCTTTCTTT. The full variable domain, in which reference TRBV25-1 and TRBJ1-1 provide the parts outside the CDR3, is EADIYQTPRYLVIGTGKKITLECSQTMGHDKMYWYQQDPGMELHLIHYSYGVNSTEKGDLSSESTVSRIRTEHFPLTLESARPSHTSQYLCASTALGQGTEAFFGQGTRLTVV.

The rearrangement uses TRBV27 and TRBJ1-3; TRBD1 might be the D (5 bases). Per the germline V gene, CDR1 is MNHEY and CDR2 is SMNVEV (reference sequence). The CDR3 extends over 14 amino acids. Trimming cost V 1 base and J 2 bases, with 6 bases left between them. CDR3 sequence: CASSLWGAGNTIYF. The CDR3 bases are TGTGCCAGCAGTTTATGGGGGGCTGGAAACACCATATATTTT.

This clone showed up just once. The genes are TRBV15 and TRBJ2-1; 9 nucleotides agree with TRBD2. The CDR3 is made up of 16 amino acids. Germline CDR1 is LNHNV and CDR2 is YYDKDF (reference sequence). Germline trimming cut 4 bases from V and 5 bases from J; bases unmatched to any gene: 9. The CDR3: CATSKTRGGRDNEQFF. The CDR3 coding sequence is TGTGCCACCAGCAAGACACGCGGCGGGAGGGACAATGAGCAGTTCTTC.

The chain joins TRBV5-1 to TRBJ2-5; D gene uncertain. Germline CDR1 reads SGHRS; CDR2 reads YFSETQ. V was trimmed by 4 bases and J by 1 base, leaving 17 bases between them. The CDR3 is 16 residues long. The chain's CDR3 is CASSNARTALQETQYF. CDR3 DNA: TGCGCCAGCAGCAACGCTAGGACGGCCCTCCAAGAGACCCAGTACTTC.

CDR3 nucleotide sequence: TGTGCCAGCAGCCCCAGGGTCCCCATCCAAGAGACCCAGTACTTC. Encoded protein: CASSPRVPIQETQYF. V and J are TRBV7-6 and TRBJ2-5, with D possibly being TRBD1 (5 bases). V gave up 5 bases and J gave up 1 base, with 14 bases separating them. Germline CDR1 reads SGHVS; CDR2 reads FNYEAQ. The CDR3 has 15 residues.

This chain connects TRBV23-1 to TRBJ2-7; 9 bases line up with TRBD1. TRBV23-1 is reported as an ORF; its role is uncertain. The CDR3 has 16 residues. The ends lost 2 bases at V and 2 bases at J; junction bases unmatched: 7. The DNA for the CDR3 is TGCGCCAGCAGTCAACCCCCGACAGGGGGGACCTACGAGCAGTACTTC. This encodes CASSQPPTGGTYEQYF.

The chain has TRBV9 and TRBJ1-2; no clear D gene. V dropped 0 bases and J dropped 3 bases, with 18 bases sitting between them. The CDR3 is 17 residues long. Germline CDR1 and CDR2: SGDLS and YYNGEE. CDR3 DNA: TGTGCCAGCAGCGTAGCTTCAACAAGAAATCTTTACTATGGCTACACCTTC. It codes for CASSVASTRNLYYGYTF.

The V call is TRBV12-5, the J call TRBJ2-1, with 7 positions matching TRBD1. The CDR3 loop spans 15 amino acids. Trimming cost V 6 bases and J 9 bases; bases outside gene matches: 14. The V gene's germline CDR1 is LGHNT and CDR2 FRNRAP. The CDR3 region has the DNA TGTGCTAGTGGACTATCGACAGGGTCTCCCCCTGAGCAGTTCTTC. Its protein is CASGLSTGSPPEQFF.

The V gene is TRBV29-1, the J gene TRBJ2-1, with 7 bases aligning to TRBD1. CDR1 SQVTM and CDR2 ANQGSEA come from the germline V gene. The CDR3 covers 12 residues. V shed 7 bases, J shed 5 bases, and the junction held 5 bases outside the gene matches. The chain's CDR3 is CSAMGQNNEQFF. Written as DNA, the CDR3 is TGCAGCGCTATGGGACAGAACAATGAGCAGTTCTTC.

As to this clone: Distinct nucleotide sequences in the sample also encode this CDR3. V and J are TRBV28 and TRBJ1-5, with 9 bases aligning to TRBD1. This CDR3 spans 15 amino acids. With V trimmed by 2 bases and J by 4 bases, 3 bases remained unmatched. Germline assignment: CDR1 MDHEN and CDR2 SYDVKM. CDR3 region: CASSLPGQGNQPQHF. CDR3 DNA sequence: TGTGCCAGCAGTTTACCGGGACAGGGTAATCAGCCCCAGCATTTT.

The chain links TRBV19 to TRBJ1-2; 8 bases map to TRBD1. This CDR3 contains 17 residues. Per germline, CDR1 LNHDA and CDR2 SQIVND (reference sequence). The ends lost 1 base at V and 4 bases at J; junction bases unmatched: 11. The CDR3 region is CASSIGRGQGGAYGYTF. CDR3 sequence (DNA): TGTGCCAGTAGTATAGGCCGCGGACAGGGCGGGGCCTATGGCTACACCTTC.

Details on this clone: Other DNA sequences in this specimen translate into the identical CDR3. V and J are TRBV27 and TRBJ2-3, with D hard to call. CDR3 length equals 13 residues. Germline assignment: CDR1 MNHEY and CDR2 SMNVEV (reference sequence). V lost 2 bases and J lost 1, with 4 bases in between. DNA for the CDR3: TGTGCCAGCAGTTTAAGGGGCACAGATACGCAGTATTTT. Translated, it gives CASSLRGTDTQYF.

This clone was detected once. This sample also contains other DNA sequences that code for the same CDR3. The genes are TRBV7-9 and TRBJ2-2; D may correspond to TRBD1 or TRBD2 (5 bases each). The germline V and J ends were trimmed by 4 bases and 1 base, with 13 bases remaining between them. Germline lookup yields CDR1 SEHNR and CDR2 FQNEAQ (reference sequence). There are 16 residues in the CDR3. Here the CDR3 reads CASSSRQRGNTGELFF. CDR3 DNA: TGTGCCAGCAGCTCTCGACAGAGGGGGAACACCGGGGAGCTGTTTTTT.

This clone was seen just once. The V gene is TRBV11-2, the J gene TRBJ2-3; 13 bases are a match to TRBD2. The trim removed 5 bases at V and 5 bases at J, leaving 10 bases unmatched. The CDR3 extends over 17 amino acids. Germline V gene data show CDR1 as SGHAT and CDR2 as FQNNGV. The CDR3 spells CASSPSGLAGVIDTQYF. The CDR3 nucleotides read TGTGCCAGCAGCCCCTCCGGACTAGCGGGAGTTATAGATACGCAGTATTTT.

The chain combines TRBV28 with TRBJ2-5; no reliable D call. The V gene lost 6 bases and the J gene lost 1 base, with 15 bases spanning the gap. Germline V gene lookup returns CDR1 MDHEN and CDR2 SYDVKM. This CDR3 has 15 residues. CDR3 bases: TGTGCCAGCAGCGATATACAATCTTCCCAAGAGACCCAGTACTTC. Protein product: CASSDIQSSQETQYF.

The CDR3 region has the DNA TGTGCCAGCAGCTTATCTCGGACCCACTACAATGAGCAGTTCTTC. Amino acid sequence: CASSLSRTHYNEQFF. V is TRBV7-6 and J is TRBJ2-1; the D is unclear. The germline gives CDR1 SGHVS, CDR2 FNYEAQ. V shed 2 bases and J shed 3 bases, with 11 bases lying between them. The CDR3 has 15 residues.

This rearrangement joins TRBV5-1 to TRBJ1-3; possibly TRBD1 for D (5 bases). The CDR3 loop spans 14 amino acids. Deletions cut 1 base from V and 9 bases from J, with 14 bases between. Germline CDR1 SGHRS, CDR2 YFSETQ. The DNA for the CDR3 is TGCGCCAGCAGCTTGTCACAGGCGGTGGGCACCATATATTTT. It yields the protein CASSLSQAVGTIYF. The variable domain in full, with the rest retrieved from reference TRBV5-1 and TRBJ1-3, is KAGVTQTPRYLIKTRGQQVTLSCSPISGHRSVSWYQQTPGQGLQFLFEYFSETQRNKGNFPGRFSGRQFSNSRSEMNVSTLELGDSALYLCASSLSQAVGTIYFGEGSWLTVV.

V and J are TRBV19 and TRBJ1-5; maybe TRBD1 (5 bases). The germline V and J ends were trimmed by 5 bases and 1 base, with 15 bases remaining between them. The CDR3 is 16 residues long. The germline CDR1 and CDR2 sequences are LNHDA and SQIVND (reference sequence). The CDR3 DNA sequence: TGTGCCAGTAGTTCAGGGACCTTGTCGAGCAATCAGCCCCAGCATTTT. This encodes CASSSGTLSSNQPQHF.

This chain links TRBV5-4 with TRBJ2-5; 9 positions agree with TRBD2. This CDR3 is 16 amino acids long. Trimming cost V 2 bases and J 4 bases; bases outside gene matches: 9. Per the germline V gene, CDR1 is SGHNT and CDR2 is YYREEE (reference sequence). CDR3 in amino acids: CASSFQALSGRETQYF. The CDR3 DNA is TGTGCCAGCAGCTTTCAGGCCCTTAGCGGGAGAGAGACCCAGTACTTC.

Only one count was recorded for this clone. J is TRBJ2-3 and V is TRBV28, with 13 bases matching TRBD2. The V gene end was trimmed by 4 bases and the J gene end by 7 bases; junction bases not matched to a gene: 5. CDR3 length: 15 amino acids. Germline CDR1 is MDHEN and CDR2 is SYDVKM. The CDR3 sequence is CASSSRTSGSNTQYF. For the CDR3, the DNA is TGTGCCAGCAGTTCGCGGACTAGCGGGAGCAATACGCAGTATTTT.

The chain carries TRBV19 and TRBJ2-2; 8 bases line up with TRBD1. Per the germline V gene, CDR1 is LNHDA and CDR2 is SQIVND (reference sequence). The CDR3 covers 14 residues. After removal of 6 bases from V and 4 bases from J, the junction contained 4 bases not matched to a gene. CDR3: CASRSDRATGELFF. As DNA, the CDR3 is TGTGCCAGTAGATCGGACAGGGCCACCGGGGAGCTGTTTTTT. Looking up the rest from reference TRBV19 and TRBJ2-2 gives the full variable domain: DGGITQSPKYLFRKEGQNVTLSCEQNLNHDAMYWYRQDPGQGLRLIYYSQIVNDFQKGDIAEGYSVSREKKESFPLTVTSAQKNPTAFYLCASRSDRATGELFFGEGSRLTVL.

The chain employs TRBV4-1 and TRBJ2-3; D remains unclear. The CDR3 is 15 amino acids. Germline V gene lookup returns CDR1 MGHRA and CDR2 YSYEKL. V was pared by 1 base and J by 2 bases, with 10 bases between. The DNA of the CDR3 is TGCGCCAGCAGCCAAGCGAACAGTTTCACAGATACGCAGTATTTT. It yields the protein CASSQANSFTDTQYF.

The rearrangement uses TRBV9 and TRBJ1-4; TRBD1 matches 10 bases. Germline V lookup: CDR1 SGDLS, CDR2 YYNGEE. This CDR3 comprises 15 residues. The V segment lost 3 bases and the J segment 7 bases; nucleotides outside the gene matches: 6. The CDR3 sequence: CASSARQGAGEKLFF. The CDR3 nucleotides read TGTGCCAGCAGCGCCCGACAGGGGGCCGGTGAAAAACTGTTTTTT.

The chain has TRBV6-6 and TRBJ2-3; tentatively, D is TRBD2 (6 bases). The CDR3 consists of 15 residues. Per germline, CDR1 MNHNY and CDR2 SVGAGI (reference sequence). The ends were cut back, 6 bases at V and 0 bases at J, with 13 bases in the middle. CDR3: CASSVGTHSTDTQYF. The CDR3 region has the DNA TGTGCCAGCAGCGTAGGGACTCATAGCACAGATACGCAGTATTTT.

The chain links TRBV9 to TRBJ1-3; 10 nucleotides agree with TRBD1. The V segment lost 0 bases and the J segment 3 bases; nucleotides outside the gene matches: 6. CDR3 length equals 17 residues. Germline assignment: CDR1 SGDLS and CDR2 YYNGEE. The CDR3 loop is CASSVAPGTGDGNTIYF. The CDR3 DNA follows: TGTGCCAGCAGCGTAGCCCCGGGGACAGGGGATGGAAACACCATATATTTT.

The chain uses TRBV25-1 and TRBJ2-2, with 8 bases identical to TRBD1. Germline-derived CDR1 and CDR2 are MGHDK and SYGVNS. This CDR3 spans 16 amino acids. Trimming removed 6 bases from V and 6 bases from J; junction bases left unmatched: 12. CDR3 loop: CASRGPAGTGAGELFF. The CDR3 region has the DNA TGTGCCAGCAGGGGACCGGCCGGGACAGGTGCCGGGGAGCTGTTTTTT.

J is TRBJ2-5 and V is TRBV5-5; D is perhaps TRBD1 (6 bases). Germline CDR1 is SGHKS and CDR2 is YYEKEE (reference sequence). Trimming stripped 3 bases from V and 5 bases from J, with 20 bases between. The length of the CDR3 is 16 residues. The CDR3 sequence: CASSSKKWERGETQYF. The DNA of the CDR3 is TGTGCCAGCAGCTCAAAGAAGTGGGAGAGGGGGGAGACCCAGTACTTC. Drawing the rest from reference TRBV5-5 and TRBJ2-5, the complete variable domain is DAGVTQSPTHLIKTRGQQVTLRCSPISGHKSVSWYQQVLGQGPQFIFQYYEKEERGRGNFPDRFSARQFPNYSSELNVNALLLGDSALYLCASSSKKWERGETQYFGPGTRLLVL.

V gene TRBV9 combines with J gene TRBJ2-2; no firm D call. There are 16 residues in the CDR3. Germline CDR1 is SGDLS and CDR2 is YYNGEE. V lost 0 bases and J lost 4, with 13 bases in between. This chain's CDR3 is CASSVVSRHSTGELFF. Here the CDR3 DNA reads TGTGCCAGCAGCGTAGTATCCAGGCACTCCACCGGGGAGCTGTTTTTT.

This clone appeared a single time. The chain uses TRBV5-4 and TRBJ2-3; tentatively, D is TRBD1 (6 bases). The CDR3 sequence is 16 residues long. V lost 1 base and J 2 bases, leaving 14 bases between the germline ends. Germline lookup yields CDR1 SGHNT and CDR2 YYREEE (reference sequence). The CDR3 bases are TGTGCCAGCAGCTTGCCGGGGCAGGGGCTCACAGATACGCAGTATTTT. Residues: CASSLPGQGLTDTQYF.

This clone came up once. V usage is TRBV19 and J usage is TRBJ2-1; 11 bases agree with TRBD2. CDR1 is LNHDA, CDR2 SQIVND, per germline (reference sequence). The length of the CDR3 is 17 residues. The V segment lost 5 bases and the J segment 3 bases; nucleotides outside the gene matches: 9. The CDR3 is CASSFATGTSGYNEQFF. CDR3 sequence (DNA): TGTGCCAGTAGTTTCGCCACGGGGACTAGCGGCTACAATGAGCAGTTCTTC.

A remark on this clone: Other DNA sequences in the sample encode the same CDR3. The chain recombines TRBV28 with TRBJ2-7; D gene unclear. The CDR3 covers 12 residues. The V end was cut by 6 bases, the J end by 2 bases, with 8 bases between. Per the germline V gene, CDR1 is MDHEN and CDR2 is SYDVKM. CDR3 sequence: CASSPPTYEQYF. The CDR3 DNA follows: TGTGCCAGCAGCCCCCCCACCTACGAGCAGTACTTC.